The rows below give T cell receptor beta chains drawn from one sample of a study of blood T cell repertoires in COVID-19. Profiling relied on immunoSEQ multiplex PCR, and the TCRdb table lists in-frame clones only, not all of them. This sample has about 320,000 clones, with over 85% found just once. Sequences were obtained from peripheral blood. The source is a woman in her twenties or thirties with COVID-19, enrolled during active disease. Both conserved end residues are part of each CDR3. The D gene is left open where the match is weak. A row's size may be missing; if present it is once, few, many or a size class.

CDR3nt | CDR3aa | abundance | j_gene | v_gene | d_gene
TGTGCCACCTGGAGGGACTCCACAGATACGCAGTATTTT | CATWRDSTDTQYF | . | TRBJ2-3 | TRBV7-8 | .
TGTGCCAGCACCCCGGGGGGACTGCAGCCCCCAGCCCTCCACTTT | CASTPGGLQPPALHF | few | TRBJ1-6 | TRBV11-2 | .
TGTGCCAGCAGCTCGGACTTCCTGTGGACCGGGGAGCTGTTTTTT | CASSSDFLWTGELFF | . | TRBJ2-2 | TRBV7-9 | .
TGTGCCAGCAGCTCCGGGGACTTTACGAATAACTATGGCTACACCTTC | CASSSGDFTNNYGYTF | . | TRBJ1-2 | TRBV6-6 | .
TGTGCCACCAGCCTAGTGGGGAGGGTCGGGGAAAAACTGTTTTTT | CATSLVGRVGEKLFF | . | TRBJ1-4 | TRBV15 | .
TGTGCCAGCAGTGAAGTGCCGACCGGACTAGCGGGGGGTCCACGCGACCCGTTAGGGACCCAGTACTTC | CASSEVPTGLAGGPRDPLGTQYF | . | TRBJ2-5 | TRBV2 | TRBD2
TGTGCCAGCAGTGAAGAAGGACAGGGACCTCTACCTTACTATGGCTACACCTTC | CASSEEGQGPLPYYGYTF | . | TRBJ1-2 | TRBV6-1 | TRBD1
TGTGCCAGCGTCATGGGGCCCAATCAGCCCCAGCATTTT | CASVMGPNQPQHF | . | TRBJ1-5 | TRBV6-5 | .
TGTGCCAGCAGCTTAGTAGGGACAGAGGGTGAAGCTTTCTTT | CASSLVGTEGEAFF | . | TRBJ1-1 | TRBV11-2 | TRBD1
TGCGCCAGCAGCTTGAATCCAGCGGGGTCCTACAATGAGCAGTTCTTC | CASSLNPAGSYNEQFF | once | TRBJ2-1 | TRBV5-1 | TRBD2
TGTGCCAGCAGCCCACCTCGGGGGACCGGGGAGCTGTTTTTT | CASSPPRGTGELFF | . | TRBJ2-2 | TRBV4-2 | .
TGTGCCAGCAGTCGCGACAGGGTTCATGGCTACACCTTC | CASSRDRVHGYTF | . | TRBJ1-2 | TRBV6-5 | TRBD1
TGCGCCAGCACGCGGGGAGCGGGCACAGATACGCAGTATTTT | CASTRGAGTDTQYF | . | TRBJ2-3 | TRBV4-1 | .
TGTGCCAGCTACGAGGGAAACACCATATATTTT | CASYEGNTIYF | . | TRBJ1-3 | TRBV7-9 | .
TGTGCCAGCAGCCCAGGCCCGGGACAGGGGGCCTACAATGAGCAGTTCTTC | CASSPGPGQGAYNEQFF | . | TRBJ2-1 | TRBV11-2 | TRBD1
TGTGCCAGCAGTTCCCCAGGGTTCTCTGGGGCCAACGTCCTGACTTTC | CASSSPGFSGANVLTF | . | TRBJ2-6 | TRBV28 | .
TGTGCCAGCAGCTTGGGGACAGGCTCCTACAATGAGCAGTTCTTC | CASSLGTGSYNEQFF | . | TRBJ2-1 | TRBV7-7 | TRBD1
TGCGCCAGCAGCTATCCCGGGACAGGGGTGGGTGAGCAGTACTTC | CASSYPGTGVGEQYF | . | TRBJ2-7 | TRBV5-1 | TRBD1
TGCGCCAGCAGCCCAGGGGGCCTAATGAACACTGAAGCTTTCTTT | CASSPGGLMNTEAFF | . | TRBJ1-1 | TRBV5-1 | TRBD1
TGTGCCAGCCACAGGACAGCTAATTCACCCCTCCACTTT | CASHRTANSPLHF | . | TRBJ1-6 | TRBV2 | .
TGTGCCAGCGGAAAGGGGGCCCTGAACACTGAAGCTTTCTTT | CASGKGALNTEAFF | . | TRBJ1-1 | TRBV27 | TRBD1
TGTGCCAGCAGCACCGGACAGGGCCTTGAAAAACTGTTTTTT | CASSTGQGLEKLFF | few | TRBJ1-4 | TRBV5-6 | TRBD1
TGTGCCAGCAGCCGCGGGACTCAGCCCCAGCATTTT | CASSRGTQPQHF | . | TRBJ1-5 | TRBV4-2 | .
TGTGCCAGCAAAAGCGGGGGGGCTATTCGCACAGATACGCAGTATTTT | CASKSGGAIRTDTQYF | . | TRBJ2-3 | TRBV7-2 | TRBD2
TGTGCCAGCAGCTATATCCCCGTGGAGACCCAGTACTTC | CASSYIPVETQYF | . | TRBJ2-5 | TRBV7-2 | .
TGTGCCAGCTTAACCGCAGGTGACGAGCAGTACTTC | CASLTAGDEQYF | . | TRBJ2-7 | TRBV2 | .
TGCGCCAGCAGCGGAGTAGCGGGGGGGAACCAAGAGACCCAGTACTTC | CASSGVAGGNQETQYF | . | TRBJ2-5 | TRBV5-1 | TRBD2
TGTGCCTGGAGGGTCCTAGCGGCGAGCACAGATACGCAGTATTTT | CAWRVLAASTDTQYF | . | TRBJ2-3 | TRBV30 | TRBD2
TGTGCCAGCAGTCTGCAGGGGGTTAACACTGAAGCTTTCTTT | CASSLQGVNTEAFF | once | TRBJ1-1 | TRBV3-1/TRBV3-2 | TRBD1